This is a list of T cell receptor beta chains from one sample in a study of OX40 agonist ivuxolimab in advanced cancers. Data came from immunoSEQ multiplex PCR; TCRdb stores just in-frame clones and leaves some out. The sample comprises about 79,000 clones, 80% to 95% of which are singletons, and approximately 6.5% rests with the top ten. Sample: CD4+ or CD8+ T cells sorted from blood, taken in a trial of the OX40 agonist ivuxolimab. Receptors were obtained from an adult with an advanced solid tumor such as melanoma, head and neck, liver or kidney cancer. The CDR3 runs from the conserved cysteine through the conserved F or W. Each record gives: CDR3 DNA, CDR3 protein, D gene, V gene, clone size, J gene. The D gene is left open where the match is weak. Clone size is not always given. Where it is, it says once, few, many or a class for expanded clones.

TGTGCCAGCAGCTTGGGTCCCCAACCGGGGCAGTACTTC	CASSLGPQPGQYF	.	TRBV5-4	.	TRBJ2-5
TGTGCCAGCAGTGGGGAAAGGAACATGAACACTGAAGCTTTCTTT	CASSGERNMNTEAFF	.	TRBV2	.	TRBJ1-1
TGTGCCAGCTCCAGGGAGGGGGATACGCAGTATTTT	CASSREGDTQYF	TRBD2	TRBV19	.	TRBJ2-3
TGTGCCAGCAGTGAAGCTGGCCAACTCACTGAAGCTTTCTTT	CASSEAGQLTEAFF	.	TRBV2	few	TRBJ1-1
TGCGCCAGCAGCCAAACCCGGACAGGGGGCAACGAGCAGTACTTC	CASSQTRTGGNEQYF	TRBD1	TRBV4-1	.	TRBJ2-7
TGTGCCAGTAGTACCACAGGGGCCGAGCAGTACTTC	CASSTTGAEQYF	TRBD1	TRBV19	.	TRBJ2-7
TGTGCCAGCAGCTATCAGGGGGTTGGTGGCTACACCTTC	CASSYQGVGGYTF	TRBD1	TRBV27	.	TRBJ1-2
TGTGCCAGCAGCTCGGGACAGGGAAACACCGGGGAGCTGTTTTTT	CASSSGQGNTGELFF	TRBD1	TRBV11-3	once	TRBJ2-2
TGTGCCAGCAGCCGGCAGGGCACCGGGGAGCTGTTTTTT	CASSRQGTGELFF	.	TRBV14	.	TRBJ2-2
TGTGCCAGCTCACCCAGGACAGGGGTTACAGATACGCAGTATTTT	CASSPRTGVTDTQYF	TRBD1	TRBV18	once	TRBJ2-3
TGTGCCAGCAGTCTGGGACGGCTTAGGTACGAGCAGTACTTC	CASSLGRLRYEQYF	.	TRBV28	few	TRBJ2-7
TGTGCCAGCAGTGAATTGGGAGAAGCTTTCTTT	CASSELGEAFF	.	TRBV2	once	TRBJ1-1
TGTGCCAGCAGCTTATCTAGATTGGACAGGGGCGGGTATAGCAATCAGCCCCAGCATTTT	CASSLSRLDRGGYSNQPQHF	TRBD1	TRBV7-8	.	TRBJ1-5
TGTGCCACGCAGGGGGCCTACGAGCAGTACTTC	CATQGAYEQYF	TRBD1	TRBV28	.	TRBJ2-7
TGTGCCTCCAGCCTCACACGGGCAACTGGAAACACCATATATTTT	CASSLTRATGNTIYF	.	TRBV11-2	.	TRBJ1-3
TGCAGTGCACCGGCCCTTGTTGGCTACACCTTC	CSAPALVGYTF	.	TRBV20-1	once	TRBJ1-2
TGTGCCAGTAATGGGGGGTTTAACACCGGGGAGCTGTTTTTT	CASNGGFNTGELFF	.	TRBV19	.	TRBJ2-2
TGTGCCAGCAGCAGGGGGACAGTGGAGTATGGCTACACCTTC	CASSRGTVEYGYTF	TRBD1	TRBV11-2	.	TRBJ1-2
TGTGCCATCAGTGAGACCGTCAGACCTGGAAACACCATATATTTT	CAISETVRPGNTIYF	.	TRBV10-3	.	TRBJ1-3
TGCGCCAGCAGCGGGACAGGGGAAAGCACAGATACGCAGTATTTT	CASSGTGESTDTQYF	TRBD1	TRBV5-1	.	TRBJ2-3
TGCGCCAGCAGCTTGGGTAGCGGGACTCAAGAGACCCAGTACTTC	CASSLGSGTQETQYF	TRBD2	TRBV5-1	once	TRBJ2-5
TGCAGCGTGAGCGTCTTGAGGGCAGATACGCAGTATTTT	CSVSVLRADTQYF	.	TRBV29-1	once	TRBJ2-3
TGTGCCAGCTCGGCATCGGTGGGAAACACCATATATTTT	CASSASVGNTIYF	.	TRBV7-9	.	TRBJ1-3
TGTGCCAGCAGTCCAAGGGGGCCAGATACGCAGTATTTT	CASSPRGPDTQYF	TRBD1	TRBV7-9	.	TRBJ2-3
TGTGCCAGCAGCTTACTAGCGGGAGAGGCTACGCAGTATTTT	CASSLLAGEATQYF	TRBD2	TRBV11-1	.	TRBJ2-3
TGTGCCAGCATAAGAGACGGGCGCGGGCAGCCCCAGCATTTT	CASIRDGRGQPQHF	.	TRBV2	.	TRBJ1-5
TGTGCCAGCAGCATTGACGGGGCTAGCACAGATACGCAGTATTTT	CASSIDGASTDTQYF	.	TRBV7-3	.	TRBJ2-3
TGTGCCAGCAGGCAGGACCCGGCCACAGATACGCAGTATTTT	CASRQDPATDTQYF	.	TRBV27	.	TRBJ2-3
TGCGCCAGCACCGTAGCGGGAGAATCTTTGGCGCAGTATTTT	CASTVAGESLAQYF	TRBD2	TRBV5-1	.	TRBJ2-3
TGCAGCGGGGGACAGTTCGGGGGCATTCAGTACTTC	CSGGQFGGIQYF	.	TRBV29-1	.	TRBJ2-4
TGCGCCAGCAGCTTGGCCCGGGCCGGGGCCAACGTCCTGACTTTC	CASSLARAGANVLTF	.	TRBV5-1	.	TRBJ2-6